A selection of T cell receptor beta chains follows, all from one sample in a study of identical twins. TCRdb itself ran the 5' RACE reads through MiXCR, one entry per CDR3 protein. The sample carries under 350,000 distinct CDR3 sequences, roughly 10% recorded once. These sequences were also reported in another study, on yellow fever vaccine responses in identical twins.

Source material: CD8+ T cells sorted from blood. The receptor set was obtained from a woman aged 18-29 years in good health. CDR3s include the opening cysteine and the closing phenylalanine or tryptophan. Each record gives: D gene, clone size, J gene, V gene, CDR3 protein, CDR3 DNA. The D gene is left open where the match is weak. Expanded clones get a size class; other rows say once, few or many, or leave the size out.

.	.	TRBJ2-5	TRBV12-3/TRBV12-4	CASTPRSALQETQYF	TGTGCCAGCACCCCACGGTCGGCGCTCCAAGAGACCCAGTACTTC
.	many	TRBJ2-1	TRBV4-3	CASSPHSEAYNEQFF	TGCGCCAGCAGCCCACATAGCGAGGCCTACAATGAGCAGTTCTTC
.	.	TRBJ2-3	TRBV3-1	CACCPKDSAIWSDTQYF	TGTGCCTGCTGCCCTAAGGACTCTGCTATCTGGTCAGATACGCAGTATTTT
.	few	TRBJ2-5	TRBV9	CASSDGTQKTQYF	TGTGCCAGCAGCGACGGGACTCAAAAGACCCAGTACTTC
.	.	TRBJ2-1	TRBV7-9	CASSLVEVPGQFF	TGTGCCAGCAGCTTAGTGGAGGTACCGGGGCAGTTCTTC
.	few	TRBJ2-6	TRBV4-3	CASSQDDGFSGANVLTF	TGCGCCAGCAGCCAAGACGACGGATTCTCTGGGGCCAACGTCCTGACTTTC
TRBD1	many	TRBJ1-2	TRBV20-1	CSASFVTGFNYGYTF	TGCAGTGCTAGTTTTGTGACAGGGTTTAACTATGGCTACACCTTC
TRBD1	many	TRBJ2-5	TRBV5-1	CASSRPPGQGHEETQYF	TGCGCCAGCAGCCGTCCCCCGGGACAGGGGCACGAAGAGACCCAGTACTTC
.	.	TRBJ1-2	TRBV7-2	CASSLTAYGYTF	TGTGCCAGCAGCTTAACAGCCTATGGCTACACCTTC
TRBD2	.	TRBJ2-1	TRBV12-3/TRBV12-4	CASHHRGGVNEQFF	TGTGCCAGCCACCACCGGGGGGGCGTTAATGAGCAGTTCTTC
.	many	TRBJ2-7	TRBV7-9	CASSLVGDSYEQYF	TGTGCCAGCAGCTTAGTTGGGGACTCCTACGAGCAGTACTTC
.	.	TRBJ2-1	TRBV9	CASSDDRGTYNEQFF	TGTGCCAGCAGCGACGACCGGGGGACCTACAATGAGCAGTTCTTC
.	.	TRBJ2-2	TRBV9	CASSPLSQNTGELFF	TGTGCCAGCAGCCCCTTAAGCCAAAACACCGGGGAGCTGTTTTTT
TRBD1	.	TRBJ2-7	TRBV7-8	CASSLYGQGYEQYF	TGTGCCAGCAGCCTATACGGACAGGGCTACGAGCAGTACTTC
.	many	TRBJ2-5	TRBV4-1	CASSQEGPQETQYF	TGCGCCAGCAGCCAAGAAGGACCACAAGAGACCCAGTACTTC
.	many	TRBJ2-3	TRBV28	CASSNRPVDTQYF	TGTGCCAGCTCCAATAGACCAGTAGATACGCAGTATTTT
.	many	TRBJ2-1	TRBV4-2	CASSPPAGRNEQFF	TGTGCCAGCAGCCCACCCGCGGGTAGGAATGAGCAGTTCTTC
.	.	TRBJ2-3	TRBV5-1	CASSLERLLSTDTQYF	TGCGCCAGCAGCTTAGAGCGGCTACTCAGCACAGATACGCAGTATTTT
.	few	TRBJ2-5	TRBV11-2	CASSLIPRQETQYF	TGTGCCAGCAGCTTAATCCCCCGTCAAGAGACCCAGTACTTC
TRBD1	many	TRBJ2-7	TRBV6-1	CASTRATGGLYEQYF	TGTGCCAGCACCCGAGCGACAGGGGGCCTGTACGAGCAGTACTTC
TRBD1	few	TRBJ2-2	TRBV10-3	CAISGPGTGGIGELFF	TGTGCCATCAGTGGTCCCGGGACAGGTGGAATCGGGGAGCTGTTTTTT
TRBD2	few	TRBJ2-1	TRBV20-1	CSATPVGSGDEQFF	TGCAGTGCGACCCCCGTGGGGAGCGGGGATGAGCAGTTCTTC
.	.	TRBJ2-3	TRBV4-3	CASSQSPGPKTDTQYF	TGCGCCAGCAGCCAATCACCGGGACCGAAGACAGATACGCAGTATTTT
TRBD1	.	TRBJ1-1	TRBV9	CASSAGLTGDEASF	TGTGCCAGCAGCGCGGGGCTTACAGGGGATGAAGCTTCCTTT
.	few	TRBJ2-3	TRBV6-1	CASSFEAPSTDTQYF	TGTGCCAGCAGCTTTGAGGCCCCTAGCACAGATACGCAGTATTTT
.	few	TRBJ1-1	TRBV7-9	CASFGGEEAFF	TGTGCCAGCTTCGGGGGAGAGGAAGCTTTCTTT
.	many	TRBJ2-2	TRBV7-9	CASSLDSGPINTGELFF	TGTGCCAGCAGCTTAGATTCGGGACCGATTAACACCGGGGAGCTGTTTTTT
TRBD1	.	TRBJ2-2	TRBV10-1	CASSEMGQGNTGELFF	TGCGCCAGCAGTGAGATGGGACAGGGGAACACCGGGGAGCTGTTTTTT
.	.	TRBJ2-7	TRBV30	CAGIGRPSEQYF	TGTGCCGGTATTGGACGGCCGTCGGAGCAGTACTTC
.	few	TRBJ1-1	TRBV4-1	CASTPSLGMNTEAFF	TGCGCCAGCACCCCAAGCTTGGGCATGAACACTGAAGCTTTCTTT
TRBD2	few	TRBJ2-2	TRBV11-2	CASSFGLAGELFF	TGTGCCAGCAGCTTTGGACTAGCCGGGGAGCTGTTTTTT
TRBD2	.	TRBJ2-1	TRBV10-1	CASSPRGLEPEQFF	TGCGCCAGCAGCCCCCGGGGACTAGAGCCTGAGCAGTTCTTC
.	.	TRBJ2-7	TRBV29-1	CSVEGAEGRSYEQYF	TGCAGCGTTGAAGGGGCAGAGGGGAGGTCCTACGAGCAGTACTTC
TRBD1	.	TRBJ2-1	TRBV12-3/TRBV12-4	CASNGQGVYNEQFF	TGTGCCAGCAACGGACAGGGGGTCTACAATGAGCAGTTCTTC
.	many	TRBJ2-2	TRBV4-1	CASRKATTGELFF	TGCGCCAGCAGGAAAGCCACCACCGGGGAGCTGTTTTTT
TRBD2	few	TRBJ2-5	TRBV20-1	CSAEPGLFPLSYQETQYF	TGCAGTGCCGAACCGGGACTATTCCCATTATCGTACCAAGAGACCCAGTACTTC
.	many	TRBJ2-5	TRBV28	CASSLFETQYF	TGTGCCAGCAGTTTATTCGAGACCCAGTACTTC
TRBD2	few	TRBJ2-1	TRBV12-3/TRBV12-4	CASSPGTSGESSYNEQFF	TGTGCCAGCAGTCCAGGGACTAGCGGGGAAAGCTCCTACAATGAGCAGTTCTTC
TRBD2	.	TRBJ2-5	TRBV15	CATSDISGGDRETQYF	TGTGCCACCAGCGATATTAGCGGGGGGGATCGAGAGACCCAGTACTTC
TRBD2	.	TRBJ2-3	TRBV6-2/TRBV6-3	CASSNPGTSVWSDTQYF	TGTGCCAGCAGCAACCCCGGGACTAGCGTTTGGTCAGATACGCAGTATTTT
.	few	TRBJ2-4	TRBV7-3	CASSLGARIGQEDRKNIQYF	TGTGCCAGCAGCTTAGGCGCCAGGATCGGGCAAGAGGACAGAAAAAACATTCAGTACTTC
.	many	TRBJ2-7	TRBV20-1	CSARVRERYEQYF	TGCAGTGCTAGAGTCCGGGAGCGGTACGAGCAGTACTTC
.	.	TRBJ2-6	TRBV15	CATSPRGASGANVLTF	TGTGCCACCAGCCCCCGTGGCGCAAGTGGGGCCAACGTCCTGACTTTC
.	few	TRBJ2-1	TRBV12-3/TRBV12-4	CASSLGNLRNEQFF	TGTGCCAGCAGTTTGGGCAACCTGAGGAATGAGCAGTTCTTC
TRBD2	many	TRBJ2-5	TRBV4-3	CASSQGFGAGAETQYF	TGCGCCAGCAGCCAAGGGTTTGGAGCGGGAGCGGAGACCCAGTACTTC
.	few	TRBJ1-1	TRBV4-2	CASSHYQGTEAFF	TGTGCCAGCAGCCATTACCAAGGGACTGAAGCTTTCTTT
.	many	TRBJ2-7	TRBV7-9	CASSPGNVDEQYF	TGTGCCAGCAGCCCGGGCAATGTCGACGAGCAGTACTTC
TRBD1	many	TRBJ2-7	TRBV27	CASSLQGASYEQYF	TGTGCCAGCAGTTTGCAGGGGGCGTCCTACGAGCAGTACTTC
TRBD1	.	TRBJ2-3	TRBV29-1	CSVEDSGTGGRGVDTQYF	TGCAGCGTTGAAGATTCGGGGACAGGGGGCAGGGGTGTGGATACGCAGTATTTT
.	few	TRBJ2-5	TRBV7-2	CASSSMIFLEETQYF	TGTGCCAGCAGCTCCATGATTTTTCTTGAGGAGACCCAGTACTTC
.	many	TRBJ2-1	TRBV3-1	CASSQKAGPPLGNEQFF	TGTGCCAGCAGCCAAAAGGCGGGGCCCCCCCTCGGGAATGAGCAGTTCTTC